This T cell receptor beta chain was sequenced for a study of CD8+ T cells in alopecia areata. Following RNA extraction, reverse transcription yielded cDNA that acted as the sequencing template. Assay: immunoSEQ multiplex PCR; the TCRdb copy retains only in-frame clones and omits some. Among 140,000 or so clones listed, roughly half were seen once. Notes on the study in general: Lesional scalp exceeded normal scalp in clonality, especially in alopecia totalis/universalis.

Of note for this clone: The antigen remains unidentified.

Sample: CD4+ T cells sorted from blood, taken at week 0. The clonotype was recovered from a human donor with alopecia areata.

The CDR3 loop is CSVRESPEQYF. DNA of the CDR3: TGCAGCGTTCGGGAATCTCCCGAGCAGTACTTC. The chain joins TRBV29-1 to TRBJ2-7, with TRBD2 as a possible D gene (5 bases). This CDR3 comprises 11 residues. Germline V gene lookup returns CDR1 SQVTM and CDR2 ANQGSEA. Trimming pared 5 bases from V and 6 bases from J, leaving 11 bases between.